The present TCR beta chain was sequenced within a study of cytotoxic CD8 clonotypes in ibrutinib-treated CLL. As for the study in general: Response samples were drawn at a median of approximately 11 months of treatment, range 6 to 36.

General study findings and limits: Public clonotypes, found uncommonly, either contracted or stayed stable on treatment. Sustained-remission and progressing patients had different sampling times.

The CDR3 is 15 amino acids. Trimming at V came to 7 bases and at J to 4 bases, leaving 8 bases not matched to a gene. Looked up from germline, CDR1 is LNHDA and CDR2 is SQIVND (reference sequence). Sequenced by immunoSEQ multiplex PCR; TCRdb stores in-frame clones only, minus some. The top ten clones hold around 5% of a sample with approximately 84,000 clones, more than 70% of them seen once. Turning to this clone: Its cognate antigen is unknown.

The sequence was collected from a human donor with chronic lymphocytic leukemia. The sample was PBMCs, taken before ibrutinib treatment. The gene calls are TRBV19 and TRBJ1-5; 9 bases are shared with TRBD1. CDR3 coding DNA: TGTGCCAGTACCATCGGGGACAGGGAGAATCAGCCCCAGCATTTT. Translating gives CASTIGDRENQPQHF.